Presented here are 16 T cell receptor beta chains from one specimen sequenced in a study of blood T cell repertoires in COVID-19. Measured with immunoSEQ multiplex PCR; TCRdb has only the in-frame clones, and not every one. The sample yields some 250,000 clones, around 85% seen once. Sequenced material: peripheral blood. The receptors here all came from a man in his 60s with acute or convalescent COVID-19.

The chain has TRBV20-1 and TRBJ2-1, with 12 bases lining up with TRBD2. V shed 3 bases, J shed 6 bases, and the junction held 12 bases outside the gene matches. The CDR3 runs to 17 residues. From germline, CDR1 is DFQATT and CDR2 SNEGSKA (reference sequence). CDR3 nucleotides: TGCAGTGCTAGTCTATCGGGACTAGCGGGTTCAAGCAATGAGCAGTTCTTC. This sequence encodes CSASLSGLAGSSNEQFF.

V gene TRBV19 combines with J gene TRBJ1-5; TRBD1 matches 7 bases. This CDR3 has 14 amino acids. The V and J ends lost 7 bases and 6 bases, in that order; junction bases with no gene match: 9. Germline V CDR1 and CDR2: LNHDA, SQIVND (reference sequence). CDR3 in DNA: TGTGCCAGTAACGGCGCCAGGGGGACTCAGCCCCAGCATTTT. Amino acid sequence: CASNGARGTQPQHF.

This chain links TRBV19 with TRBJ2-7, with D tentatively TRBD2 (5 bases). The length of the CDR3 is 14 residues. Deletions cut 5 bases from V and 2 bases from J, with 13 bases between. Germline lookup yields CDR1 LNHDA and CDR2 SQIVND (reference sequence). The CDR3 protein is CASSPVASTYEQYF. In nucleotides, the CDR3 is TGTGCCAGTAGTCCTGTGGCTAGCACCTACGAGCAGTACTTC.

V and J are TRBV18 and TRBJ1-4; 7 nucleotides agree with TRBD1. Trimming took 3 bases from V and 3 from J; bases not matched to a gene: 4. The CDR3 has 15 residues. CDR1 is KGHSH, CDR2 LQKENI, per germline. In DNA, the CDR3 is TGTGCCAGCTCACCGACGGGACAGCCTAATGAAAAACTGTTTTTT. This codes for CASSPTGQPNEKLFF. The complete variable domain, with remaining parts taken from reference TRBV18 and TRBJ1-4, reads NAGVMQNPRHLVRRRGQEARLRCSPMKGHSHVYWYRQLPEEGLKFMVYLQKENIIDESGMPKERFSAEFPKEGPSILRIQQVVRGDSAAYFCASSPTGQPNEKLFFGSGTQLSVL.

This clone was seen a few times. The CDR3 region is CASSVPKLGLGERGNTIYF. CDR3 bases: TGTGCCAGCAGCGTACCCAAGCTGGGATTGGGAGAACGTGGAAACACCATATATTTT. The chain carries TRBV9 and TRBJ1-3; D is unresolved. Germline V gene sequence: CDR1 SGDLS, CDR2 YYNGEE. This CDR3 has 19 amino acids. V lost 1 base and J lost 3, with 23 bases in between.

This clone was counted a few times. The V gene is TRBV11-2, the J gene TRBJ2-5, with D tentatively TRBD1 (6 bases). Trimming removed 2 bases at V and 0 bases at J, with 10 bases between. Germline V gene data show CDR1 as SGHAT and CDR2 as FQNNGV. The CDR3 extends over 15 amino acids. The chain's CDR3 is CASSLTDRYQETQYF. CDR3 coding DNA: TGTGCCAGCAGCTTAACAGACAGGTACCAAGAGACCCAGTACTTC.

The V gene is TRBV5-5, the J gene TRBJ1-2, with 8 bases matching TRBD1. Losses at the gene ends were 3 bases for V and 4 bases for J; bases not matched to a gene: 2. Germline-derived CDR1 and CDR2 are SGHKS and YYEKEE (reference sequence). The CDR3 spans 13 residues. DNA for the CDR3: TGTGCCAGCAGCTGGGACAGGATCTATGGCTACACCTTC. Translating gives CASSWDRIYGYTF.

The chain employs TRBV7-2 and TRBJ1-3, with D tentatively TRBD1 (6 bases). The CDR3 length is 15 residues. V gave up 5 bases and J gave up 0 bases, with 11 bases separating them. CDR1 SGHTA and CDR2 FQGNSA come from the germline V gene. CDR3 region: CASSPKDSSGNTIYF. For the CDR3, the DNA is TGTGCCAGCAGCCCAAAGGACAGCTCTGGAAACACCATATATTTT.

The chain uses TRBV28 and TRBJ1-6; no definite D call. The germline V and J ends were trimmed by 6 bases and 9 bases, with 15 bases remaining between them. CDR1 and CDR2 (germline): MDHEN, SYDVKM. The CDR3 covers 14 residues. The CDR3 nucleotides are TGTGCCAGCAGCGAACGGGGTAGAAGTTCACCCCTCCACTTT. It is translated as CASSERGRSSPLHF.

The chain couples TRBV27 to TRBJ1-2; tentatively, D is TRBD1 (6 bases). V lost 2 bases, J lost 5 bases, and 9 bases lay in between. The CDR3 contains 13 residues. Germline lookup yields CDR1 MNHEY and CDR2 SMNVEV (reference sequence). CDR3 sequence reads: CASSLNRAYGYTF. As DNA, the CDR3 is TGTGCCAGCAGTTTAAACAGGGCATATGGCTACACCTTC.

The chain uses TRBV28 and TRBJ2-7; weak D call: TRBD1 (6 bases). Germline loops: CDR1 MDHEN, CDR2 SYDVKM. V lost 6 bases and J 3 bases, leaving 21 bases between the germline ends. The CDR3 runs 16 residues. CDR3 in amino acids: CASRTRSQGTGYEQYF. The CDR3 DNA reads TGTGCCAGCAGGACCCGATCACAGGGAACTGGCTACGAGCAGTACTTC. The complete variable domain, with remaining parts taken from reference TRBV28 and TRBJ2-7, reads DVKVTQSSRYLVKRTGEKVFLECVQDMDHENMFWYRQDPGLGLRLIYFSYDVKMKEKGDIPEGYSVSREKKERFSLILESASTNQTSMYLCASRTRSQGTGYEQYFGPGTRLTVT.

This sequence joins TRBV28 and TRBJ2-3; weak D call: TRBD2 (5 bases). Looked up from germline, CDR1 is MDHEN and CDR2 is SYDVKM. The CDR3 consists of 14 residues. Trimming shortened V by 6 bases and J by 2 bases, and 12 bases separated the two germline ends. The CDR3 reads CASSGEFLTDTQYF. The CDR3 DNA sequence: TGTGCCAGCAGCGGGGAGTTTCTCACAGATACGCAGTATTTT.

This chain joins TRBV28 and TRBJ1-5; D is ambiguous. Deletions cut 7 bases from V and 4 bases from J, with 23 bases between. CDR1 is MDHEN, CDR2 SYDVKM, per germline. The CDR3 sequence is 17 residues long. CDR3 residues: CASNLGVTTVPNQPQHF. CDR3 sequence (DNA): TGTGCCAGCAATCTCGGGGTGACCACAGTTCCTAATCAGCCCCAGCATTTT.

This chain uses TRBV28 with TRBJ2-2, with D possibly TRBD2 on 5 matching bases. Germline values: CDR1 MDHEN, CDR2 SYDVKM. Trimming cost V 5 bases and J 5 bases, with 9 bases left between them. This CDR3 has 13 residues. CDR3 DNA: TGTGCCAGCAGTAGTACTAGAACCGGGGAGCTGTTTTTT. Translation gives CASSSTRTGELFF.

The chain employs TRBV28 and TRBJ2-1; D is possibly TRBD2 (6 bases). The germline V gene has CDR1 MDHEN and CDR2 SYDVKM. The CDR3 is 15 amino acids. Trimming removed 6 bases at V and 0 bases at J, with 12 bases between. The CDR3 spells CASSPPGSSYNEQFF. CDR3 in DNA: TGTGCCAGCAGCCCCCCCGGGAGCTCCTACAATGAGCAGTTCTTC.

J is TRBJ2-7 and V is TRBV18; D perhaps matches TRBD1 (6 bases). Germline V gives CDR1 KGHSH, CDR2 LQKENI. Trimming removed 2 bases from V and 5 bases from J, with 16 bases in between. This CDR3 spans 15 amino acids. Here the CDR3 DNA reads TGTGCCAGCTCACCAACCCGGGACAATGACCACGAGCAGTACTTC. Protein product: CASSPTRDNDHEQYF.